This T cell receptor beta chain derives from a study of T cells expressing NK-cell markers. Study context: The eight sequenced donors comprised seven who were HCMV-seropositive and one who was seronegative.

TCRdb reprocessed the 5' RACE reads, keeping one entry per CDR3 protein, no DNA. The data show 300,000 to 450,000 distinct CDR3 sequences, and the top ten clones hold around 5.2%. The V gene's germline CDR1 is SGHRS and CDR2 YFSETQ. The CDR3 consists of 15 residues. Worth noting for this clonotype: Its antigen is not known.

Study-wide results and limits: Topping the CD3+CD56-NKG2C+ fraction as well were these clonotypes, in four donors. Dominant NKG2C+ clonotypes were found to form about 1.0-8% of CD8+ T cells in six donors. Expanded NKG2C+ T cell clones were not confirmed as HCMV-specific.

The receptor was isolated from a man aged 18-69 years in good health. The chain employs TRBV5-1 and TRBJ1-3. The specimen sequenced was blood T cells: a sorted CD56 or NKG2C T cell subset, CD4+ or CD8+ T cells, or bulk PBMC T cells (not recorded which). CDR3 protein: CASSLGAAPGNTIYF.